A single sample is the source of the 31 T cell receptor beta chains below, sequenced in a study of T cell responses to AZD1222 COVID-19 vaccine. Produced via immunoSEQ multiplex PCR; TCRdb's table is partial and in-frame only. The data contain 100,000 to 150,000 clones, about 92% of them singletons. The specimen comprised peripheral blood, sampled 28 days after the second AZD1222 dose. Receptors were obtained from an adult who received the AZD1222 COVID-19 vaccine.

V usage is TRBV5-4 and J usage is TRBJ2-7, with D hard to call. Germline CDR1 is SGHNT and CDR2 is YYREEE (reference sequence). The CDR3 loop spans 14 amino acids. Trimming took off 2 bases at V and 3 bases at J, with 12 bases between the two ends. CDR3 protein: CASSFVGIGYEQYF. The CDR3 DNA follows: TGTGCCAGCAGCTTCGTAGGGATTGGCTACGAGCAGTACTTC.

This chain uses TRBV19 with TRBJ1-6, with D perhaps matching TRBD1 (5 bases). The CDR3 extends over 15 amino acids. The V end was cut by 6 bases, the J end by 5 bases, with 14 bases between. The V gene's germline CDR1 is LNHDA and CDR2 SQIVND (reference sequence). The CDR3 DNA reads TGTGCCAGTAGATCAGACAGTGGGGATAATTCACCCCTCCACTTT. Translated: CASRSDSGDNSPLHF.

The chain uses TRBV19 and TRBJ1-1; weak D call: TRBD1 (5 bases). The CDR3 sequence is 15 residues long. The germline V gene encodes CDR1 LNHDA and CDR2 SQIVND (reference sequence). V lost 7 bases, J lost 1 base, and 16 bases lay in between. CDR3 in DNA: TGTGCCAGTACCACTTCGCCGCAGGGGAACACTGAAGCTTTCTTT. It codes for CASTTSPQGNTEAFF. Filled out from reference TRBV19 and TRBJ1-1, the complete variable domain reads DGGITQSPKYLFRKEGQNVTLSCEQNLNHDAMYWYRQDPGQGLRLIYYSQIVNDFQKGDIAEGYSVSREKKESFPLTVTSAQKNPTAFYLCASTTSPQGNTEAFFGQGTRLTVV.

This rearrangement joins TRBV29-1 to TRBJ1-3; D is perhaps TRBD1 (5 bases). Germline V gene sequence: CDR1 SQVTM, CDR2 ANQGSEA. Trimming shortened V by 4 bases and J by 2 bases, and 12 bases separated the two germline ends. The CDR3 spans 14 residues. The CDR3 protein is CSVASGTAGNTIYF. The DNA for the CDR3 is TGCAGCGTTGCATCCGGGACGGCTGGAAACACCATATATTTT.

The rearrangement uses TRBV11-2 and TRBJ2-3; TRBD1 matches 7 bases. The CDR3 extends over 15 amino acids. Germline values: CDR1 SGHAT, CDR2 FQNNGV. Trimming removed 5 bases from V and 3 bases from J; junction bases left unmatched: 8. CDR3 in amino acids: CASSRTGTATDTQYF. CDR3 bases: TGTGCCAGCAGCCGTACCGGGACAGCGACAGATACGCAGTATTTT.

The rearrangement links TRBV29-1 to TRBJ2-3; TRBD2 aligns across 9 bases. The CDR3 length is 15 residues. Per germline, CDR1 SQVTM and CDR2 ANQGSEA. CDR3 nucleotide sequence: TGCAGGGTAACTAGCGGGCAAAACCCGGTTATTACGCAGTATTTT. It encodes CRVTSGQNPVITQYF.

The rearrangement uses TRBV4-1 and TRBJ2-3; D is unclear. CDR1 is MGHRA and CDR2 is YSYEKL in the germline V gene. The V and J ends lost 0 bases and 5 bases respectively, with 3 bases between them. The CDR3 is made up of 12 amino acids. The CDR3 bases are TGCGCCAGCAGCCAAGACTTAGATACGCAGTATTTT. It yields the protein CASSQDLDTQYF.

The rearrangement links TRBV15 to TRBJ2-5; no reliable D call. Deletions cut 5 bases from V and 2 bases from J, with 18 bases between. The CDR3 sequence is 16 residues long. Germline V gene sequence: CDR1 LNHNV, CDR2 YYDKDF (reference sequence). The CDR3 here is CATSWARFGAQETQYF. The DNA for the CDR3 is TGTGCCACCAGCTGGGCCAGATTTGGAGCGCAAGAGACCCAGTACTTC.

The chain's CDR3 is CATSTGTKTEAFF. In DNA form, the CDR3 reads TGTGCCACTTCGACAGGGACTAAGACTGAAGCTTTCTTT. The J gene is TRBJ1-1, the V gene TRBV24-1, with TRBD1 matching 7 bases. Looked up from germline, CDR1 is KGHDR and CDR2 is SFDVKD. There are 13 residues in the CDR3. Unmatched junction bases numbered 9, after V lost 10 bases and J lost 5 bases.

The chain combines TRBV7-2 with TRBJ1-3, with 9 bases identical to TRBD1. Trimming at V came to 1 base and at J to 0 bases, leaving 1 base not matched to a gene. Germline assignment: CDR1 SGHTA and CDR2 FQGNSA. CDR3 length equals 16 residues. CDR3 amino acids: CASSLETGGSGNTIYF. In DNA form, the CDR3 reads TGTGCCAGCAGCTTAGAGACAGGGGGCTCTGGAAACACCATATATTTT.

The chain combines TRBV11-3 with TRBJ1-4, with 8 bases fitting TRBD1. This CDR3 comprises 19 residues. Looked up from germline, CDR1 is SGHNT and CDR2 is YENEEA. The ends lost 2 bases at V and 1 base at J; junction bases unmatched: 12. CDR3 DNA sequence: TGTGCCAGCAGCTTACCCCGTCCGCAGGGGGCGCAAACTAATGAAAAACTGTTTTTT. Its protein is CASSLPRPQGAQTNEKLFF.

This rearrangement joins TRBV28 to TRBJ1-6; 7 positions agree with TRBD1. Looked up from germline, CDR1 is MDHEN and CDR2 is SYDVKM. V was pared by 4 bases and J by 11 bases, with 5 bases of the junction left unmatched. The CDR3 is 13 amino acids. The DNA for the CDR3 is TGTGCCAGCAGTTCTGGGACAGATCCACCCCTCCACTTT. Translated: CASSSGTDPPLHF.

Note on this clone: Other DNA sequences in this sample translate to the same CDR3. V and J are TRBV18 and TRBJ2-3; 10 bases agree with TRBD2. This CDR3 comprises 15 residues. V lost 3 bases, J lost 1 base, and 1 base stayed unmatched. Per the germline V gene, CDR1 is KGHSH and CDR2 is LQKENI. CDR3 sequence: CASSPLAGGTDTQYF. The CDR3, as DNA: TGTGCCAGCTCACCCCTAGCGGGGGGCACAGATACGCAGTATTTT.

The V call is TRBV10-3, the J call TRBJ2-3; D remains unclear. Germline CDR1 ENHRY, CDR2 SYGVKD. Trimming took 3 bases from V and 4 from J, leaving 2 bases between them. The CDR3 contains 11 residues. DNA for the CDR3: TGTGCCATCAGTGAAGCAGATACGCAGTATTTT. It specifies CAISEADTQYF.

The genes are TRBV7-9 and TRBJ1-4; perhaps TRBD1 as D (5 bases). CDR1 is SEHNR, CDR2 FQNEAQ, per germline (reference sequence). V lost 5 bases and J 5 bases, leaving 9 bases between the germline ends. The CDR3 consists of 13 residues. The CDR3 DNA is TGTGCCAGCAGCCGGGACGGAAATGAAAAACTGTTTTTT. Its translation is CASSRDGNEKLFF. The complete variable domain, with remaining parts taken from reference TRBV7-9 and TRBJ1-4, reads DTGVSQNPRHKITKRGQNVTFRCDPISEHNRLYWYRQTLGQGPEFLTYFQNEAQLEKSRLLSDRFSAERPKGSFSTLEIQRTEQGDSAMYLCASSRDGNEKLFFGSGTQLSVL.

This chain links TRBV7-8 with TRBJ1-5; D is perhaps TRBD1 (5 bases). Trimming shortened V by 2 bases and J by 1 base, and 12 bases separated the two germline ends. Germline CDR1 reads SGHVS; CDR2 reads FQNEAQ. The CDR3 sequence is 16 residues long. CDR3 residues: CASSLQGFGSNQPQHF. The DNA for the CDR3 is TGTGCCAGCAGCTTACAGGGTTTCGGGAGCAATCAGCCCCAGCATTTT. The full variable domain, rest sourced from reference TRBV7-8 and TRBJ1-5, is GAGVSQSPRYKVAKRGQDVALRCDPISGHVSLFWYQQALGQGPEFLTYFQNEAQLDKSGLPSDRFFAERPEGSVSTLKIQRTQQEDSAVYLCASSLQGFGSNQPQHFGDGTRLSIL.

The chain combines TRBV5-6 with TRBJ1-2; 12 nucleotides match TRBD1. V dropped 4 bases and J dropped 2; count of bases not matched to a gene: 6. This CDR3 has 16 residues. Per germline, CDR1 SGHDT and CDR2 YYEEEE. The CDR3: CASSPTGQGANYGYTF. The CDR3 DNA is TGTGCCAGCAGCCCTACGGGACAGGGGGCGAACTATGGCTACACCTTC.

A single count supports this clone. The chain carries TRBV19 and TRBJ1-5, with D unclear. The CDR3 is 17 amino acids. CDR1 LNHDA and CDR2 SQIVND come from the germline V gene (reference sequence). Trimming pared 0 bases from V and 1 base from J, leaving 13 bases between. The CDR3 here is CASSIDPPLGSNQPQHF. The CDR3, as DNA: TGTGCCAGTAGTATAGATCCCCCACTTGGAAGCAATCAGCCCCAGCATTTT.

The V gene is TRBV19, the J gene TRBJ2-1, with D perhaps TRBD2 (5 bases). With 3 bases removed from V and 5 bases from J, the gap between germline ends came to 8 bases. The CDR3 is made up of 13 amino acids. The germline V gene has CDR1 LNHDA and CDR2 SQIVND (reference sequence). DNA of the CDR3: TGTGCCAGTAGTATTGGACTTAACAATGAGCAGTTCTTC. Protein product: CASSIGLNNEQFF.

The chain joins TRBV18 to TRBJ2-1; TRBD2 matches 11 bases. The germline gives CDR1 KGHSH, CDR2 LQKENI. V shed 2 bases and J 5 bases; nucleotides not matched to a gene: 2. This CDR3 region has 15 residues. The DNA of the CDR3 is TGTGCCAGCTCACCAATAGCGGGAGGGCACAATGAGCAGTTCTTC. As protein: CASSPIAGGHNEQFF.

V usage is TRBV3-1 (or the pseudogene TRBV3-2) and J usage is TRBJ1-2, with D tentatively TRBD1 (6 bases). CDR1 is LGHDT, CDR2 YNNKEL, per germline (reference sequence). The CDR3 has 15 residues. V shed 0 bases and J shed 6 bases, with 14 bases lying between them. The CDR3 spells CASSQDLPKGDGYTF. CDR3 coding DNA: TGTGCCAGCAGCCAAGATCTCCCTAAGGGGGATGGCTACACCTTC.

CDR3 protein: CASSSGDRYDQPQHF. CDR3 sequence (DNA): TGTGCCAGTAGCAGCGGGGACAGGTACGATCAGCCCCAGCATTTT. The chain combines TRBV19 with TRBJ1-5, with 8 bases matching TRBD1. V shed 6 bases, J shed 5 bases, and the junction held 9 bases outside the gene matches. CDR1 and CDR2 (germline): LNHDA, SQIVND (reference sequence). This CDR3 contains 15 residues.

This chain uses TRBV19 with TRBJ2-7; D is unclear. V dropped 4 bases and J dropped 1 base, with 8 bases sitting between them. The CDR3 is 13 residues long. From germline, CDR1 is LNHDA and CDR2 SQIVND (reference sequence). DNA for the CDR3: TGTGCCAGTAGTACGGCAGAATCCTACGAGCAGTACTTC. Its protein product is CASSTAESYEQYF.

This chain joins TRBV9 and TRBJ1-2, with a possible D match to TRBD1 (5 bases). CDR3 size: 16 residues. Looked up from germline, CDR1 is SGDLS and CDR2 is YYNGEE. Trimming stripped 3 bases from V and 4 bases from J, with 19 bases between. Written as DNA, the CDR3 is TGTGCCAGCAGCGGTCGACTGGCGGGGCAGGTCTATGGCTACACCTTC. Protein product: CASSGRLAGQVYGYTF.

The CDR3 protein is CASSVSDTWPNTEAFF. CDR3 sequence (DNA): TGTGCCAGCAGTGTTTCGGACACCTGGCCGAACACTGAAGCTTTCTTT. V gene TRBV28 combines with J gene TRBJ1-1; the D gene is possibly TRBD1 (5 bases). The CDR3 runs to 16 residues. CDR1 is MDHEN and CDR2 is SYDVKM in the germline V gene. Trimming left V 5 bases short and J 1 base short, with 17 bases between.

The V gene is TRBV28, the J gene TRBJ2-1, with 12 bases fitting TRBD2. Germline CDR1 reads MDHEN; CDR2 reads SYDVKM. V shed 2 bases and J 6 bases; nucleotides not matched to a gene: 2. This CDR3 spans 15 amino acids. The CDR3 loop is CASSLPSGGANEQFF. The DNA of the CDR3 is TGTGCCAGCAGTTTACCTAGCGGGGGGGCCAATGAGCAGTTCTTC. Filled out from reference TRBV28 and TRBJ2-1, the complete variable domain reads DVKVTQSSRYLVKRTGEKVFLECVQDMDHENMFWYRQDPGLGLRLIYFSYDVKMKEKGDIPEGYSVSREKKERFSLILESASTNQTSMYLCASSLPSGGANEQFFGPGTRLTVL.

This clone was counted between two and nine times. This chain links TRBV2 with TRBJ1-1; tentative D call: TRBD1 (5 bases). The CDR3 has 15 amino acids. Between the trimmed V and J ends, which lost 2 bases and 7 bases, there was a span of 17 bases. Germline values: CDR1 SNHLY, CDR2 FYNNEI. In DNA form, the CDR3 reads TGTGCCAGCAGTGAACCCTACAGGACCACTAATGAAGCTTTCTTT. Residues: CASSEPYRTTNEAFF.

The CDR3, as DNA: TGTGCCAGCAGCTTGGGCAGGGCCAGCGACGAGCAGTACTTC. Translated: CASSLGRASDEQYF. The rearrangement joins TRBV11-2 to TRBJ2-7; D may be TRBD1 (5 bases). The CDR3 is 14 amino acids. Looked up from germline, CDR1 is SGHAT and CDR2 is FQNNGV. V shed 3 bases and J shed 5 bases, with 14 bases lying between them.

This chain connects TRBV5-6 to TRBJ1-5, with no clear D. CDR3 length equals 13 residues. Germline assignment: CDR1 SGHDT and CDR2 YYEEEE. V was cut by 3 bases and J by 6 bases, with 10 bases left in between. Written as DNA, the CDR3 is TGTGCCAGCAGCTACCAGACTGGTCAGCCCCAGCATTTT. This gives the protein CASSYQTGQPQHF. Supplemented by reference TRBV5-6 and TRBJ1-5, the full variable domain reads DAGVTQSPTHLIKTRGQQVTLRCSPKSGHDTVSWYQQALGQGPQFIFQYYEEEERQRGNFPDRFSGHQFPNYSSELNVNALLLGDSALYLCASSYQTGQPQHFGDGTRLSIL.

V and J are TRBV6-1 and TRBJ2-1; 7 bases map to TRBD1. After removal of 1 base from V and 7 bases from J, the junction contained 4 bases not matched to a gene. This CDR3 comprises 14 residues. The germline CDR1 and CDR2 sequences are MNHNS and SASEGT. The CDR3 DNA reads TGTGCCAGCAGTGAAGTGAGGGGGCTGAATGAGCAGTTCTTC. It codes for CASSEVRGLNEQFF.

The V call is TRBV11-2, the J call TRBJ1-2; perhaps TRBD1 as D (5 bases). The CDR3 extends over 18 amino acids. V lost 2 bases and J 2 bases, leaving 21 bases between the germline ends. Germline CDR1 is SGHAT and CDR2 is FQNNGV. The CDR3: CASSLLWVGQGSNYGYTF. CDR3 coding DNA: TGTGCCAGCAGCTTACTCTGGGTGGGTCAGGGCTCCAACTATGGCTACACCTTC.